This passage covers 26 T cell receptor beta chains from one sample sequenced in a study of T-cell reconstitution after alpha-beta-depleted transplantation in children. Preparation of the TCRbeta library used unique molecular identifiers. TCRdb reanalysed the PCR reads using MiXCR and keeps one entry per CDR3 protein. The table has approximately 250,000 distinct CDR3 sequences, roughly 25% seen once. The material was PBMCs, obtained before TCRalphabeta/CD19-depleted stem cell transplant. These TCRs come from a girl aged 2 to 10 with Fanconi anemia, due to receive a stem cell transplant.

This clonotype was seen a few times. J is TRBJ2-7 and V is TRBV27, with TRBD2 identical over 10 bases. The CDR3 has 16 amino acids. Looked up from germline, CDR1 is MNHEY and CDR2 is SMNVEV (reference sequence). V was pared by 0 bases and J by 4 bases, with 6 bases of the junction left unmatched. CDR3 region: CASSLSTGLAAYEQYF. CDR3 DNA sequence: TGTGCCAGCAGTTTATCGACCGGACTAGCGGCTTACGAGCAGTACTTC.

There are many counts of this clonotype. The chain combines TRBV6-5 with TRBJ1-5, with D tentatively TRBD1 (6 bases). Per germline, CDR1 MNHEY and CDR2 SVGAGI. The CDR3 covers 15 residues. Trimming pared 5 bases from V and 2 bases from J, leaving 13 bases between. The CDR3 here is CASSRGGVGNQPQHF. The CDR3 DNA reads as TGTGCCAGCAGTAGGGGGGGGGTGGGCAATCAGCCCCAGCATTTT.

This clonotype was seen ten or more times. The chain has TRBV4-2 and TRBJ2-2; TRBD2 might be the D (6 bases). The V gene lost 0 bases and the J gene lost 3 bases, with 11 bases spanning the gap. CDR1 and CDR2 (germline): LGHNA, YNFKEQ. There are 16 residues in the CDR3. CDR3 in amino acids: CASSQDRTGDTGELFF. CDR3 nucleotide sequence: TGTGCCAGCAGCCAAGATAGGACGGGAGACACCGGGGAGCTGTTTTTT.

This clonotype turned up a few times. This rearrangement joins TRBV7-9 to TRBJ2-3, with a possible D match to TRBD2 (5 bases). V was pared by 5 bases and J by 3 bases, with 21 bases between. Germline V gene lookup returns CDR1 SEHNR and CDR2 FQNEAQ (reference sequence). The CDR3 loop spans 17 amino acids. Here the CDR3 DNA reads TGTGCCAGCAGCGAGGTGGGAGCCATCGCCTCTACAGATACGCAGTATTTT. It yields the protein CASSEVGAIASTDTQYF.

This clonotype was detected many times. The rearrangement joins TRBV12-3 or TRBV12-4 to TRBJ1-5; no clear D gene. Trimming took off 6 bases at V and 2 bases at J, with 14 bases between the two ends. The CDR3 covers 15 residues. CDR3 protein: CASSHVGWGNQPQHF. CDR3 nucleotide sequence: TGTGCCAGCAGCCACGTGGGTTGGGGCAATCAGCCCCAGCATTTT.

This clonotype was observed many times. This chain connects TRBV5-1 to TRBJ2-3; D is possibly TRBD1 (6 bases). CDR3 length: 14 residues. Between the trimmed V and J ends, which lost 1 base and 2 bases, there was a span of 8 bases. The germline CDR1 and CDR2 sequences are SGHRS and YFSETQ. The CDR3: CASSLTGNTDTQYF. In nucleotides, the CDR3 is TGCGCCAGCAGCTTGACAGGGAACACAGATACGCAGTATTTT.

This clonotype turned up a few times. V and J are TRBV29-1 and TRBJ2-7; D is possibly TRBD2 (7 bases). V was trimmed by 3 bases and J by 6 bases, leaving 18 bases between them. The CDR3 sequence is 14 residues long. From germline, CDR1 is SQVTM and CDR2 ANQGSEA. The CDR3 sequence: CSVDVGGLGSEQYF. As DNA, the CDR3 is TGCAGCGTTGACGTCGGGGGGCTTGGTAGCGAGCAGTACTTC.

Worth noting for this clonotype: Given a much more abundant clone one base away, this may be a read error. The CDR3 DNA reads as TGTGCCAGCAGTGATTCAACCGACAGGGTGGGGTACGAGCAGTACTTC. Translating it yields CASSDSTDRVGYEQYF. V gene TRBV25-1 combines with J gene TRBJ2-7; 7 nucleotides align to TRBD1. CDR1 and CDR2 from the germline V gene are MGHDK and SYGVNS. J lost 4 bases, V lost 3 bases, and 12 bases had no gene match. This CDR3 comprises 16 residues.

The V gene is TRBV18, the J gene TRBJ1-1, with D perhaps matching TRBD1 (6 bases). The ends were cut back, 3 bases at V and 2 bases at J, with 13 bases in the middle. The V gene's germline CDR1 is KGHSH and CDR2 LQKENI. The CDR3 has 15 amino acids. CDR3 region: CASSPTPTGNTEAFF. The CDR3 bases are TGTGCCAGCTCACCCACGCCGACAGGCAACACTGAAGCTTTCTTT.

The V gene is TRBV19, the J gene TRBJ2-7, with D possibly being TRBD1 or TRBD2 (5 bases each). V lost 1 base and J lost 4, with 11 bases in between. The germline V gene encodes CDR1 LNHDA and CDR2 SQIVND (reference sequence). The length of the CDR3 is 14 residues. CDR3 sequence: CASSIAGAHYEQYF. The CDR3 nucleotides read TGTGCCAGTAGTATAGCCGGGGCCCATTACGAGCAGTACTTC.

Ten or more counts support this clonotype. This chain links TRBV20-1 with TRBJ2-3; D is uncertain. The CDR3 runs 12 residues. Germline assignment: CDR1 DFQATT and CDR2 SNEGSKA (reference sequence). Trimming took 4 bases from V and 3 from J, leaving 8 bases between them. DNA of the CDR3: TGCAGTGCTAACAGAGGTACAGATACGCAGTATTTT. Its translation is CSANRGTDTQYF.

V gene TRBV30 combines with J gene TRBJ2-1; D might be TRBD2 (7 bases). The germline V and J ends were trimmed by 3 bases and 3 bases, with 12 bases remaining between them. Germline V gene lookup returns CDR1 GTSNPN and CDR2 SVGIG (reference sequence). CDR3 length equals 14 residues. The CDR3 loop is CAWSWGGGYNEQFF. CDR3 nucleotide sequence: TGTGCCTGGAGCTGGGGGGGCGGCTACAATGAGCAGTTCTTC.

V and J are TRBV11-2 and TRBJ2-5, with a weak D call TRBD1 (6 bases). Germline lookup yields CDR1 SGHAT and CDR2 FQNNGV. The CDR3 length is 15 residues. The V end lost 4 bases, the J end lost 2 bases, and 14 bases lay between the germline ends. The CDR3 protein is CASSSPFTGQETQYF. The CDR3 DNA reads as TGTGCCAGCAGCTCCCCCTTTACAGGGCAAGAGACCCAGTACTTC.

This clonotype was seen repeatedly, ten times or more. The chain couples TRBV10-3 to TRBJ2-7; no clear D. CDR1 is ENHRY and CDR2 is SYGVKD in the germline V gene. V was shortened by 8 bases and J by 6 bases, with 11 bases between the two germline ends. CDR3 length equals 11 residues. CDR3 sequence reads: CAIGGQIEQYF. DNA of the CDR3: TGTGCCATCGGTGGGCAAATCGAGCAGTACTTC.

This clonotype was recorded many times. The chain couples TRBV11-1 to TRBJ2-7; D uncertain. V lost 3 bases, J lost 3 bases, and 6 bases lay in between. Germline-derived CDR1 and CDR2 are SGHAT and FQDESV (reference sequence). The CDR3 covers 12 residues. The CDR3 coding sequence is TGTGCCAGCAGCTTCACTTTCTACGAGCAGTACTTC. Its translation: CASSFTFYEQYF.

The chain is built from TRBV20-1 and TRBJ2-7; maybe TRBD1 (5 bases). V lost 0 bases, J lost 6 bases, and 9 bases lay in between. This CDR3 is built from 12 residues. The germline V gene has CDR1 DFQATT and CDR2 SNEGSKA (reference sequence). DNA for the CDR3: TGCAGTGCTAGAGACAGGGTCCGCGAGCAGTACTTC. Protein: CSARDRVREQYF.

The J gene is TRBJ1-4, the V gene TRBV20-1; D unresolved. This CDR3 is 10 amino acids long. Germline-derived CDR1 and CDR2 are DFQATT and SNEGSKA (reference sequence). With 5 bases removed from V and 11 bases from J, the gap between germline ends came to 9 bases. Written as DNA, the CDR3 is TGCAGTGCTGGACTCGGGAAACTGTTTTTT. It translates to CSAGLGKLFF.

This clonotype was seen repeatedly, ten times or more. The CDR3 DNA is TGCAGTGCCGGGACTAGTGAGATGGCCTACGAGCAGTACTTC. It is translated as CSAGTSEMAYEQYF. The chain is built from TRBV20-1 and TRBJ2-7; 8 bases are a match to TRBD2. CDR1 is DFQATT and CDR2 is SNEGSKA in the germline V gene (reference sequence). J gave up 2 bases and V 6 bases, and 9 bases lay outside the gene matches. The CDR3 runs 14 residues.

The chain has TRBV2 and TRBJ2-1; 7 bases match TRBD2. V gave up 7 bases and J gave up 3 bases; unmatched junction bases: 3. Germline V gene sequence: CDR1 SNHLY, CDR2 FYNNEI. This CDR3 is 13 amino acids long. CDR3 coding DNA: TGTGCCAGCACGGGGGGACGCTACAATGAGCAGTTCTTC. Residues: CASTGGRYNEQFF.

This CDR3 reads CSVIHGGANVLTF. Written as DNA, the CDR3 is TGCAGCGTTATCCATGGTGGGGCCAACGTCCTGACTTTC. This chain uses TRBV29-1 with TRBJ2-6; no firm D call. The germline gives CDR1 SQVTM, CDR2 ANQGSEA. Trimming pared 5 bases from V and 3 bases from J, leaving 8 bases between. The CDR3 extends over 13 amino acids.

This clonotype was seen ten or more times. V is TRBV7-3 and J is TRBJ2-2; the match to TRBD1 covers 8 bases. The V gene's germline CDR1 is SGHTA and CDR2 FQGTGA. This CDR3 comprises 14 residues. Trimming at V came to 5 bases and at J to 4 bases, leaving 3 bases not matched to a gene. CDR3 residues: CASSGQGGTGELFF. CDR3 coding DNA: TGTGCCAGCAGCGGACAGGGAGGCACCGGGGAGCTGTTTTTT.

By share, this clonotype ranks as medium-sized (0.01 to 0.1%). This chain connects TRBV20-1 to TRBJ2-7; TRBD2 is a possible D gene (6 bases). The CDR3 runs 13 residues. Germline CDR1 DFQATT, CDR2 SNEGSKA (reference sequence). V lost 3 bases and J 3 bases, leaving 12 bases between the germline ends. The CDR3 spells CSASGSRHYEQYF. The CDR3, as DNA: TGCAGTGCTAGCGGGAGCCGACACTACGAGCAGTACTTC.

This clonotype has more than one count but fewer than ten. The chain uses TRBV20-1 and TRBJ2-3; 7 nucleotides match TRBD2. CDR1 is DFQATT, CDR2 SNEGSKA, per germline (reference sequence). The CDR3 contains 16 residues. With 6 bases clipped from V and 2 bases from J, the junction kept 14 bases outside the gene matches. Written as DNA, the CDR3 is TGCAGTGCCGGGGCGGGGGTCACCTCAATCACAGATACGCAGTATTTT. It encodes CSAGAGVTSITDTQYF.

In this sample, this clonotype turned up many times. V is TRBV9 and J is TRBJ2-1; D is possibly TRBD2 (6 bases). Trimming left V 4 bases short and J 10 bases short, with 15 bases between. Germline-derived CDR1 and CDR2 are SGDLS and YYNGEE. The CDR3 extends over 13 amino acids. In DNA form, the CDR3 reads TGTGCCAGCAGCTCTAGACTAGTGGGCGAGCAGTTCTTC. Encoded protein: CASSSRLVGEQFF.

The sample holds one count of this clonotype. The chain carries TRBV10-2 and TRBJ2-1; 11 positions agree with TRBD2. Germline assignment: CDR1 WSHSY and CDR2 SAAADI. V was clipped by 0 bases and J by 10 bases; unmatched bases: 11. The CDR3 runs to 17 residues. The CDR3 region is CASSESLLAGVSNEQFF. DNA for the CDR3: TGCGCCAGCAGTGAGTCCCTACTAGCGGGGGTTAGTAACGAGCAGTTCTTC.

In its sample, this clonotype was seen many times. The genes are TRBV29-1 and TRBJ2-2; D gene uncertain. The germline V and J ends were trimmed by 2 bases and 4 bases, with 5 bases remaining between them. This CDR3 contains 12 residues. The V gene's germline CDR1 is SQVTM and CDR2 ANQGSEA. Written as DNA, the CDR3 is TGCAGCGTTGAACTGGCCACCGGGGAGCTGTTTTTT. Translated, it gives CSVELATGELFF.